This T cell receptor (beta chain) comes out of a study of shared clonotypes between healthy human individuals. TCRdb keeps only in-frame clones here, not all; method: immunoSEQ multiplex PCR. This table has some 2 million clones, 90% to 95% appearing once. This CDR3 has 12 residues. Germline V CDR1 and CDR2: SEHNR, FQNEAQ (reference sequence). With 11 bases removed from V and 3 bases from J, the gap between germline ends came to 13 bases. The table lists this clone with a count of one. Antigen: not known. Notes on the study in general: The four-donor shared clonotypes exceeded non-shared clonotypes in generation probability, with non-shared ones scoring lower.

Sequencing used naive CD4+ T cells sorted from blood. Specified subset: CD45RA+ positively selected. This receptor was identified in a man between 18 and 35 years old in good health. The chain links TRBV7-9 to TRBJ1-1; no reliable D call. The CDR3 coding sequence is TGTGCCGTTAACCGGTTGGACACTGAAGCTTTCTTT. Amino acids: CAVNRLDTEAFF.